A single TCR beta chain is shown here with its context. The length of the CDR3 is 13 residues. V lost 5 bases and J 2 bases, leaving 10 bases between the germline ends. Germline CDR1 is SQVTM and CDR2 is ANQGSEA. The sample belongs to a study of T-cell memory formation after mild COVID-19. In TCRdb, the 5' RACE reads were re-called with MiXCR into one record per CDR3 protein. Of a few hundred thousand distinct CDR3 sequences in the sample, more than 20% were seen once. J is TRBJ1-5 and V is TRBV29-1; a possible D gene is TRBD1 (5 bases). Sequenced sample: PBMCs or a T cell subset sorted from them (not recorded which). The TCR comes from an adult woman who had mild COVID-19 (a few samples of this study predate the infection). Cell type and time point are not known. CDR3 loop: CSVMVGGNQPQHF. Here the CDR3 DNA reads TGCAGCGTTATGGTGGGGGGCAATCAGCCCCAGCATTTT. The full variable domain, its missing parts supplied by reference TRBV29-1 and TRBJ1-5, is SAVISQKPSRDICQRGTSLTIQCQVDSQVTMMFWYRQQPGQSLTLIATANQGSEATYESGFVIDKFPISRPNLTFSTLTVSNMSPEDSSIYLCSVMVGGNQPQHFGDGTRLSIL.